This T cell receptor (beta chain) appears in the sequencing data of a study of shared clonotypes between healthy human individuals. The germline V gene encodes CDR1 SGHNT and CDR2 YYREEE (reference sequence). The length of the CDR3 is 13 residues. The V and J ends lost 4 bases and 1 base respectively, with 8 bases between them. Donors, healthy HIV-negative adults, lacked recent acute infections or vaccinations. Nashville, Tennessee was home to all donors, who were Caucasian adults. Profiling relied on immunoSEQ multiplex PCR, and the TCRdb table lists in-frame clones only, not all of them. The sample lists approximately 2,300,000 clones; around 92% were seen once.

This chain joins TRBV5-4 and TRBJ1-1; D is unresolved. The receptor comes from a man aged 18 to 30 in good health. Some clones in this sample may be carry-over from other donors' samples. Material for sequencing was naive CD4+ T cells from PBMCs. Documented subset: CD45RA+ positively selected. In DNA, the CDR3 is TGTGCCAGCAGCCCAGCGCCGAACACTGAAGCTTTCTTT. This translates into CASSPAPNTEAFF. The whole variable domain, remainder taken from reference TRBV5-4 and TRBJ1-1, is ETGVTQSPTHLIKTRGQQVTLRCSSQSGHNTVSWYQQALGQGPQFIFQYYREEENGRGNFPPRFSGLQFPNYSSELNVNALELDDSALYLCASSPAPNTEAFFGQGTRLTVV.